These T cell receptor beta chains were read from a single sample in a study of tumor-infiltrating lymphocytes in primary liver carcinoma. In TCRdb, the multiplex PCR reads were re-called with MiXCR into one record per CDR3 protein. The sample lists about 22,000 distinct CDR3 sequences; approximately 80% were seen once. Material for sequencing was liver tumor tissue from sampling region 2. The receptors here all came from a woman aged 25 to 39 with primary liver carcinoma and hepatitis B virus infection. Both conserved end residues are part of each CDR3. The order of the fields is V gene, CDR3 protein.

>TRBV29-1
CSVERGGGADTQYF
>TRBV5-8
CASSFNGQPYEQYF
>TRBV28
CVSSPFTGGRSNQPQHF
>TRBV29-1
CSAAGTESGNTIYF
>TRBV11-2
CASSLPAGYEQYF
>TRBV12-3/TRBV12-4
CASCLAENDQFF
>TRBV28
CVSSNSLYEQYF
>TRBV6-5
CTSSFAGISGNSYEQYF
>TRBV28
CASTFDKSIQYF
>TRBV4-3
CSSSHSVWLGDPDDTQYF
>TRBV2
CASDAPGRPNEKLFF